This T cell receptor (beta chain) stems from a study of identical twins. Germline CDR1 reads MDHEN; CDR2 reads SYDVKM. The CDR3 contains 15 residues. This clonotype was seen a few times. The junction does not match germline at one end; this may be a read error. TCRdb reprocessed the 5' RACE reads via MiXCR and lists one record per CDR3 protein. The table includes approximately 530,000 distinct CDR3 sequences, about 20% detected once. These data were likewise used in another study, on yellow fever vaccine responses in identical twins.

This TCR derives from a woman between 18 and 29 years old in good health. The chain recombines TRBV28 with TRBJ1-1, with D possibly matching TRBD1 (5 bases). The sequencing sample was made of CD4+ T cells sorted from blood. This CDR3 is CASSPLVGRNTEAFF. CDR3 DNA: TGTGCCAGCAGTCCGCTAGTGGGACGCAACACTGAGGCTTTCTTT.